This T cell receptor (beta chain) was identified in a study of shared clonotypes between healthy human individuals. Study context: CD4 naive and CD4 memory each took three plates per donor, while CD8 naive took two and CD8 memory one.

Deep-level settings were used for running the assay. Using immunoSEQ multiplex PCR, the repertoire was profiled, and TCRdb retains in-frame clones only, with some absent. Altogether under 700,000 clones are present, roughly 95% being singletons, with the ten largest covering about 0.11%. The sample holds one count of this clone. Trimming shortened V by 5 bases and J by 2 bases, and 7 bases separated the two germline ends. The CDR3 runs to 13 residues. Germline V gives CDR1 MDHEN, CDR2 SYDVKM. It was CD45RO-negative cells, positively selected for CCR7, that made up naive CD8 cells, with terminally differentiated effector memory CD45RA+ cells excluded.

The origin of this receptor is a woman aged 25-40 years in good health. V usage is TRBV28 and J usage is TRBJ1-5; D gene ambiguous. The sequencing sample was made of naive CD8+ T cells sorted from blood. The CDR3: CASSQRGNQPQHF. The CDR3 DNA is TGTGCCAGCAGTCAGAGGGGCAATCAGCCCCAGCATTTT.